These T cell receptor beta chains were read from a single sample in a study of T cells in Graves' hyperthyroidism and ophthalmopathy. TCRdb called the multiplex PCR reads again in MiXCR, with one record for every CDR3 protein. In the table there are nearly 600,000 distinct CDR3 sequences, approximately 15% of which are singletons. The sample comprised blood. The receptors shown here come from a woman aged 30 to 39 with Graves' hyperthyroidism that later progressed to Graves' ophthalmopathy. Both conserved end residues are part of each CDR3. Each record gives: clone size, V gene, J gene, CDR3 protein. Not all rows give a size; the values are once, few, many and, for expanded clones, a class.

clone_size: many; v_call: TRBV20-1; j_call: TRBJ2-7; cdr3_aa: CSATTGTGGSYEQYF
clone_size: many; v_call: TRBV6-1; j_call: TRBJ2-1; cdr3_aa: CASRGNNEQFF
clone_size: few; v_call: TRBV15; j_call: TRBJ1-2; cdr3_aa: CATSSGPTVSYTF
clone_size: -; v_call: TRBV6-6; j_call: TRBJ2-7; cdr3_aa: CASSYSPPVEQYF
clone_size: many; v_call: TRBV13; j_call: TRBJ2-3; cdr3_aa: CASSTRTSGSADTQYF
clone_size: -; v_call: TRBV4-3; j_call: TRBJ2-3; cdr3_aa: CASSQDSTTDTQYF
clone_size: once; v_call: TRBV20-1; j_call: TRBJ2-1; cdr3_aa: CSLALRGSSYNEQFF
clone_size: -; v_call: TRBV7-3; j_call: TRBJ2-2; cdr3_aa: CASSQTPAGGTGELFF
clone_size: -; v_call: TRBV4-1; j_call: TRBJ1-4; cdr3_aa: CASSQEGLSNEKLFF
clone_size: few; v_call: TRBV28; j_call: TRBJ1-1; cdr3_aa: CASSLEGVSTEAFF
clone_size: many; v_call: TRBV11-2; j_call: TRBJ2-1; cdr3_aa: CASSLVQGRGEQFF
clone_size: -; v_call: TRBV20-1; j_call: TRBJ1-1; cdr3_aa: CSARVAVEAFF
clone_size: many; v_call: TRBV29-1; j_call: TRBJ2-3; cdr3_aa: CSVKERQAGDWTDTQYF
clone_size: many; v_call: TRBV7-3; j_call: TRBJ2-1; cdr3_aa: CASSLSRSNEQFF
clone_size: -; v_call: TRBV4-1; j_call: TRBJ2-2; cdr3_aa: CASSQDLASGRIGELFF
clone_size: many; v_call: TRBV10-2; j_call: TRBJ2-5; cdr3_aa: CASRANSPGLGETQYF
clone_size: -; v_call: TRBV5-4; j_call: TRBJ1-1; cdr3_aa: CASSPPGDGAFF
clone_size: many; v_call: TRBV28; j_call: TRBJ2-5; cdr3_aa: CASSSLDGQETQYF
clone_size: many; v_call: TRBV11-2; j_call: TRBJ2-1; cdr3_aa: CASSFGTSGSNEQFF
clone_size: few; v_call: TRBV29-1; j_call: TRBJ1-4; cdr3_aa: CSGATSPGTGYEKLFF
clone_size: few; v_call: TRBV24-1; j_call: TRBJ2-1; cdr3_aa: CATLGLDNEQFF
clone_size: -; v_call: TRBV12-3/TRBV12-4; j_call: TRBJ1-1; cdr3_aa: CASSSGGRMNTEAFF
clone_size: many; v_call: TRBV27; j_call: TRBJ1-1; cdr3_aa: CASSFGGVPNTEAFF
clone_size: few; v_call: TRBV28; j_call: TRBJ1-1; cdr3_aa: CASSLWVGQGRPEAFF
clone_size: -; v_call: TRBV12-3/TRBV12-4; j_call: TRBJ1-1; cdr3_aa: CARHTQAFF
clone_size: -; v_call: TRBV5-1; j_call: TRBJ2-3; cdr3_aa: CASSTRRREATDTQYF
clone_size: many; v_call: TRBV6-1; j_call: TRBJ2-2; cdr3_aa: CASTETGELFF
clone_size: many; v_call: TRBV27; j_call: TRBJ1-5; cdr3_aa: CASSPDRGVLSSNQPQHF
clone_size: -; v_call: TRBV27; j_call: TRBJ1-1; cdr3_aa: CASSHSPFDSEAFF
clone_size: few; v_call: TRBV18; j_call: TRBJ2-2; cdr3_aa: CASSPQGPGTGELFF
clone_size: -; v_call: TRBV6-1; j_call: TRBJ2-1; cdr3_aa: CASRPPGQGYNEQFF
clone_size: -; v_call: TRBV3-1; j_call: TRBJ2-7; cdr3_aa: CACSQDPSYEQYF
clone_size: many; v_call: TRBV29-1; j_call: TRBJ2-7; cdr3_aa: CSVGEGGFYEQYF
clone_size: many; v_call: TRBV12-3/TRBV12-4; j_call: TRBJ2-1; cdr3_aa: CASSLALTSEQFF
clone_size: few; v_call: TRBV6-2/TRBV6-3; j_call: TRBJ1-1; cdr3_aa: CASSTGVNAEAFF
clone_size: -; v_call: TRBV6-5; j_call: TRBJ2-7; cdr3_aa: CASSYWGQGAIDEQYF
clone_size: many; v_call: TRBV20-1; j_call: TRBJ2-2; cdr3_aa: CSARGPGLANTGELFF
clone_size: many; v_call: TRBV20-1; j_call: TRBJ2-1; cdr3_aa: CSAFLSGRAEYEQFF
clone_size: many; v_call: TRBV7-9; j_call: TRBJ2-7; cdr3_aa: CASSSALLGDIYEQYF
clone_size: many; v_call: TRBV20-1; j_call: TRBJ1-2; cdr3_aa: CSARDRAGATYGGYTF
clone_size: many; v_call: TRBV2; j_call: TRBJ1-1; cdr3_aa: CASSETVERTEAFF
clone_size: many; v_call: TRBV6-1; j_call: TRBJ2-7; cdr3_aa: CASSEAHEQYF
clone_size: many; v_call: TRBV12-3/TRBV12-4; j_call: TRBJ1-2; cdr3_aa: CASTFPQASGGYTF